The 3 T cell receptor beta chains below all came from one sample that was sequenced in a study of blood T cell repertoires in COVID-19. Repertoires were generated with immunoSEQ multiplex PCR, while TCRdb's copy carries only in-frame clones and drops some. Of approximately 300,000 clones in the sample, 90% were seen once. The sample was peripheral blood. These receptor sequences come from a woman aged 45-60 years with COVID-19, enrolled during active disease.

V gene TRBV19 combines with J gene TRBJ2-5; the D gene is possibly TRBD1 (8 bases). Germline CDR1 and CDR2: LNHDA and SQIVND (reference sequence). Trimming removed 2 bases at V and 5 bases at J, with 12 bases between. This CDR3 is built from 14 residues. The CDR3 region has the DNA TGTGCCAGTAGTATAAACAGGGGGGGCGAGACCCAGTACTTC. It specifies CASSINRGGETQYF.

Written as DNA, the CDR3 is TGTGCCATCAGGCCGGGACAGGGGTATGGCTACACCTTC. It specifies CAIRPGQGYGYTF. The V and J genes are TRBV10-3 and TRBJ1-2, with 10 bases lining up with TRBD1. The CDR3 contains 13 residues. The junction had 3 bases not matched to a gene; V was cut back by 6 bases and J by 5 bases. CDR1 and CDR2 (germline): ENHRY, SYGVKD.

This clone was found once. The DNA for the CDR3 is TGTGCCAGCAGCCATAGCGGGGCGCGGGAGACCCAGTACTTC. Its protein is CASSHSGARETQYF. This chain uses TRBV7-2 with TRBJ2-5; 8 bases are shared with TRBD2. The germline V gene has CDR1 SGHTA and CDR2 FQGNSA. The V gene end was trimmed by 5 bases and the J gene end by 5 bases; junction bases not matched to a gene: 7. The CDR3 totals 14 residues.